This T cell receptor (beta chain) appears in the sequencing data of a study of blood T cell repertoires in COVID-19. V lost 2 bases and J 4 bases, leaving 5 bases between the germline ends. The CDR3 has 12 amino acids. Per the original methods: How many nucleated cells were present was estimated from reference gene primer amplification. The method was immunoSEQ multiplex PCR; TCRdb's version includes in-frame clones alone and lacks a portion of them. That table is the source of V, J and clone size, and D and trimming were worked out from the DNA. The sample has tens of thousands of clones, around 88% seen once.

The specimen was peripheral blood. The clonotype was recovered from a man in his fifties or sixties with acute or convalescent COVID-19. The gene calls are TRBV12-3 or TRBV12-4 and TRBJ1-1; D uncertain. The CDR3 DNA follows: TGTGCCAGCAGTTTAAGAGTCACTGAAGCTTTCTTT. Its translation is CASSLRVTEAFF.